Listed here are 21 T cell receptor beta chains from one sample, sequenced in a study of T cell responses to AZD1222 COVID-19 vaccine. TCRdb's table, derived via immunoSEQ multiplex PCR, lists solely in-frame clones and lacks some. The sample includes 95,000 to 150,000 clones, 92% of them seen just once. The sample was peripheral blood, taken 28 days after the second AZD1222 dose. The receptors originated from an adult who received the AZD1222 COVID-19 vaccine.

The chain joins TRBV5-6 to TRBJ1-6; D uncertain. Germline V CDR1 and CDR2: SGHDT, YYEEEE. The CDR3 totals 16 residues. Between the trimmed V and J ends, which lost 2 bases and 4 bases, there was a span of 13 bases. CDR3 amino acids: CASSLITQEYNSPLHF. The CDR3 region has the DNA TGTGCCAGCAGCTTAATAACGCAGGAGTATAATTCACCCCTCCACTTT.

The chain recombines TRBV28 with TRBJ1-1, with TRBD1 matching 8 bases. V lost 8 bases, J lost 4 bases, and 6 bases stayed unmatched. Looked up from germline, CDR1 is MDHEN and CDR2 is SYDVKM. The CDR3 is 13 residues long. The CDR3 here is CASHQGAATEAFF. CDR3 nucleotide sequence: TGTGCCAGCCATCAGGGGGCAGCCACTGAAGCTTTCTTT.

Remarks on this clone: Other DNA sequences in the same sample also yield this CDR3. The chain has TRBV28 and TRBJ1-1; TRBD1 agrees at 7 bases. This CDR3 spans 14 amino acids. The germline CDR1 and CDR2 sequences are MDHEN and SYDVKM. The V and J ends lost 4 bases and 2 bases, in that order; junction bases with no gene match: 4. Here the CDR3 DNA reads TGTGCCAGCAGTTCTACAGGGGCAAACACTGAAGCTTTCTTT. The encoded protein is CASSSTGANTEAFF.

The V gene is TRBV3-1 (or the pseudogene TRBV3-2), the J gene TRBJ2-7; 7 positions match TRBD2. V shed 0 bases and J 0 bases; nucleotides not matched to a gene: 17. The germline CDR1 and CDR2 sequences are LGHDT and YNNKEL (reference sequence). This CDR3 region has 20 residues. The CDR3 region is CASSQEWGGSRQRASYEQYF. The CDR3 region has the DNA TGTGCCAGCAGCCAAGAATGGGGGGGGTCTAGACAGCGTGCCTCCTACGAGCAGTACTTC.

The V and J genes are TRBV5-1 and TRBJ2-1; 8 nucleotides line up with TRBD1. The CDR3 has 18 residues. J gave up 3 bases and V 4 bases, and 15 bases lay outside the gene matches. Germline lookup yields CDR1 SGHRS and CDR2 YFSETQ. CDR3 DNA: TGCGCCAGCAGCCCCGGGAATAACAAGGGGACAGGCTACAATGAGCAGTTCTTC. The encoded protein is CASSPGNNKGTGYNEQFF.

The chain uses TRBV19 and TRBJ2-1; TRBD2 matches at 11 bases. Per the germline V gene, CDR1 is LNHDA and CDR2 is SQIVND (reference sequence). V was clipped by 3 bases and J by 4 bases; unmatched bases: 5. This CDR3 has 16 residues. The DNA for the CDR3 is TGTGCCAGTAGTATGTCAGGGACTAGCGGTTACAATGAGCAGTTCTTC. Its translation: CASSMSGTSGYNEQFF.

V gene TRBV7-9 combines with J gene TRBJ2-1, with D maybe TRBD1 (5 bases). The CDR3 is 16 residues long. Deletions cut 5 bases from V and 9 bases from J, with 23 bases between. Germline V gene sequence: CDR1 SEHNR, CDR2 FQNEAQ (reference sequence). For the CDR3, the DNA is TGTGCCAGCAGCCCCCACAGGAGCCCTCGGGTGTGTGAGCAGTTCTTC. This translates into CASSPHRSPRVCEQFF.

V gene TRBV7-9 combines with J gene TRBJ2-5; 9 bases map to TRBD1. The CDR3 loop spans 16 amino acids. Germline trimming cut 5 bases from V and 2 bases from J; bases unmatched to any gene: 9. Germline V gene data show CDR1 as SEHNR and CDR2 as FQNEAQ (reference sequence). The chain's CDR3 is CASSNSPGQGQETQYF. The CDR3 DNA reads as TGTGCCAGCAGCAACTCTCCGGGACAGGGTCAAGAGACCCAGTACTTC.

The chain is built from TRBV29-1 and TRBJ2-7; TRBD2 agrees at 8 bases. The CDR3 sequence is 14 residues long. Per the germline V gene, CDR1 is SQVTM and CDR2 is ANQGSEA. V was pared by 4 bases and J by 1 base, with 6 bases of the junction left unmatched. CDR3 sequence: CSVVGSGISYEQYF. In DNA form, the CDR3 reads TGCAGCGTTGTGGGTAGCGGGATTTCCTACGAGCAGTACTTC.

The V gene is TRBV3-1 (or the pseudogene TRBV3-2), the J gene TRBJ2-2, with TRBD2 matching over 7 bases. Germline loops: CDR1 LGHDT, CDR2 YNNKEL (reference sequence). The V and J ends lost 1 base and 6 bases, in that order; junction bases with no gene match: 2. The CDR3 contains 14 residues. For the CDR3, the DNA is TGTGCCAGCAGCCAAGTTGCGGGGGCCGGGGAGCTGTTTTTT. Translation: CASSQVAGAGELFF.

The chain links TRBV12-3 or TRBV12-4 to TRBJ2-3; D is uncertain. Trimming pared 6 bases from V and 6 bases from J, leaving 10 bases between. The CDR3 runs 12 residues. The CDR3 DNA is TGTGCCAGCAGCGACCAGCCGGATACGCAGTATTTT. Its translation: CASSDQPDTQYF.

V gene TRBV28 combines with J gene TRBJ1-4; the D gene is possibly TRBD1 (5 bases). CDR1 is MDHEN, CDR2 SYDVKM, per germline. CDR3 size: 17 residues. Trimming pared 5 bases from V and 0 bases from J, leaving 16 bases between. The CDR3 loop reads CASSTRGMGATNEKLFF. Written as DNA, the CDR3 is TGTGCCAGCAGTACCCGTGGGATGGGGGCAACTAATGAAAAACTGTTTTTT.

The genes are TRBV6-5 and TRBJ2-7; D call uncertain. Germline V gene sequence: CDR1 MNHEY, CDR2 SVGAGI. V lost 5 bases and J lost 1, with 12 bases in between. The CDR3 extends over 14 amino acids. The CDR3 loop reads CASSPTENSYEQYF. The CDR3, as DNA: TGTGCCAGCAGTCCCACGGAAAATTCCTACGAGCAGTACTTC.

The CDR3 here is CASSFWAGRSGNTIYF. The CDR3 DNA follows: TGTGCCAGCAGTTTTTGGGCAGGACGCTCTGGAAACACCATATATTTT. This sequence joins TRBV7-2 and TRBJ1-3; D unclear. This CDR3 region has 16 residues. Per germline, CDR1 SGHTA and CDR2 FQGNSA. Trimming stripped 6 bases from V and 0 bases from J, with 15 bases between. Looking up the rest from reference TRBV7-2 and TRBJ1-3 gives the full variable domain: GAGVSQSPSNKVTEKGKDVELRCDPISGHTALYWYRQSLGQGLEFLIYFQGNSAPDKSGLPSDRFSAERTGGSVSTLTIQRTQQEDSAVYLCASSFWAGRSGNTIYFGEGSWLTVV.

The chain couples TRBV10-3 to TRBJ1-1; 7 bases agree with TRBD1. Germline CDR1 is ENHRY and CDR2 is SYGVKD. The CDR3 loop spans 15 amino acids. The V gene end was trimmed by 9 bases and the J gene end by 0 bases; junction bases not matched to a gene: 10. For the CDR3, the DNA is TGTGCCATACGAAGGGACAGCAGCATGAACACTGAAGCTTTCTTT. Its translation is CAIRRDSSMNTEAFF.

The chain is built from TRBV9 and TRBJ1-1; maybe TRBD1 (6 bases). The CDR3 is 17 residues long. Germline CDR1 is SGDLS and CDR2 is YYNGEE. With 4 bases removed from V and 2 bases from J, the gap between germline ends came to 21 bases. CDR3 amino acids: CASSPRSTGRSNTEAFF. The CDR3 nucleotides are TGTGCCAGCAGCCCCCGCTCGACAGGCCGTTCCAACACTGAAGCTTTCTTT.

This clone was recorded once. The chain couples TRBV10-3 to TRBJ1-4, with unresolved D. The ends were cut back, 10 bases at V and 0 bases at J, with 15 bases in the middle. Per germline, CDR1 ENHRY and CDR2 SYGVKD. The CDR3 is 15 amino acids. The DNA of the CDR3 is TGTGCCACCGCCGGAGAAGGAGCAACTAATGAAAAACTGTTTTTT. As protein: CATAGEGATNEKLFF.

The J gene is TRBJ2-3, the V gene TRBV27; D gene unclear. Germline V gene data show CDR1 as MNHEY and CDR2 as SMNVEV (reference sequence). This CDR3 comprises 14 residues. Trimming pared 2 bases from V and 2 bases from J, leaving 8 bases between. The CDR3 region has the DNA TGTGCCAGCAGTTTAACGGCTACCACAGATACGCAGTATTTT. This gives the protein CASSLTATTDTQYF.

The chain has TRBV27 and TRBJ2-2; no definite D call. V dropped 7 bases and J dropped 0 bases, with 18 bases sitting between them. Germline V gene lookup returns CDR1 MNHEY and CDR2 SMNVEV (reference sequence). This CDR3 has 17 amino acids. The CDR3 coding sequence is TGTGCCAGCACTTCTACAGAACTCATCGCGAACACCGGGGAGCTGTTTTTT. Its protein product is CASTSTELIANTGELFF.

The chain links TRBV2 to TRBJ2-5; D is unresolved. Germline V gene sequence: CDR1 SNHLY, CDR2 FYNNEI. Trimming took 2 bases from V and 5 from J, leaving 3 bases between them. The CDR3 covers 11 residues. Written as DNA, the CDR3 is TGTGCCAGCAGTGAATGGGAGACCCAGTACTTC. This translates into CASSEWETQYF.

Written as DNA, the CDR3 is TGTGCCAGCAGCCCCCAAGGGGCTCAGCCCCAGCATTTT. It is translated as CASSPQGAQPQHF. The chain employs TRBV4-2 and TRBJ1-5; the D gene is possibly TRBD1 (5 bases). Germline-derived CDR1 and CDR2 are LGHNA and YNFKEQ. Trimming removed 4 bases at V and 6 bases at J, with 10 bases between. This CDR3 comprises 13 residues.